This T cell receptor beta chain was found in a study of T cells in tuberculosis. At the level of the study: IGRA-negative adolescents, IGRA-positive adolescents with latent tuberculosis and adults with active tuberculosis formed this South African cohort. General study results and limits: Selection depended on which cryopreserved specimens were available.

Only in-frame clones appear in the TCRdb table, and some are missing; sequencing was by immunoSEQ multiplex PCR. The sample shows tens of thousands of clones, approximately 90% of them seen only once. Tuberculin skin test and IGRA determined adolescents' latent tuberculosis status at entry. The CDR3 covers 16 residues. With V trimmed by 0 bases and J by 6 bases, 6 bases remained unmatched. Looked up from germline, CDR1 is GTSNPN and CDR2 is SVGIG (reference sequence). Remarks on this clone: Its antigen is not known.

The specimen was PBMCs. The receptor comes from a donor between 10 and 35 years old with latent tuberculosis or without tuberculosis infection. This sequence joins TRBV30 and TRBJ2-3; 13 bases are shared with TRBD2. CDR3 DNA sequence: TGTGCCTGGAGTGTACGACTAGCGGGAGGAGGGGATACGCAGTATTTT. Translation gives CAWSVRLAGGGDTQYF.